This T cell receptor beta chain was retrieved from a study of T cells in Graves' hyperthyroidism and ophthalmopathy. In the study overall: Pretreatment peripheral blood was obtained at initial diagnosis.

In germline, CDR1 is GTSNPN, CDR2 SVGIG (reference sequence). The CDR3 loop spans 13 amino acids. Deletions cut 1 base from V and 6 bases from J, with 12 bases between. Amplified TCR beta CDR3 regions derived from RNA transcripts. HTBI primers were the set used in a first-round RT-PCR of the TCR CDR3. MiXCR, applied by TCRdb to the multiplex PCR reads, yields one record per CDR3 protein. The table includes more than 550,000 distinct CDR3 sequences, 15% to 20% detected once. The origin of this receptor is a man aged 50 to 59 with Graves' hyperthyroidism. V and J are TRBV30 and TRBJ1-2, with D possibly being TRBD1 (5 bases). The source material was blood. The CDR3 region is CAWSESGADGYTF. The CDR3 bases are TGTGCCTGGAGTGAAAGCGGGGCAGATGGCTACACCTTC. Filled out from reference TRBV30 and TRBJ1-2, the complete variable domain reads SQTIHQWPATLVQPVGSPLSLECTVEGTSNPNLYWYRQAAGRGLQLLFYSVGIGQISSEVPQNLSASRPQDRQFILSSKKLLLSDSGFYLCAWSESGADGYTFGSGTRLTVV.